The 27 T cell receptor beta chains below were found in one sample sequenced in a study of human T cells and chemical hapten exposure. From the RACE reads, TCRdb called clonotypes with MiXCR, one entry per CDR3 protein. The profile shows tens of thousands of distinct CDR3 sequences, less than 9% of them singletons. Time point meaning: pre-sensitization, week 0. As to treatment: therapeutic diphenylcyclopropenone sensitization with weekly scalp DPC. This specimen was whole blood, taken in connection with sensitization to the hapten diphenylcyclopropenone (DPC). All receptors come from a woman between 45 and 60 years old with alopecia areata. Some clones in this sample may be carry-over from other donors' samples.

V is TRBV6-5 and J is TRBJ2-5; D could derive from TRBD1 or TRBD2 (7 bases each). The CDR3 contains 14 residues. Germline lookup yields CDR1 MNHEY and CDR2 SVGAGI. Trimming cost V 8 bases and J 5 bases, with 18 bases left between them. CDR3 in DNA: TGTGCCAGCTGTCGCAGGGGGGGCGGTGAGACCCAGTACTTC. Protein product: CASCRRGGGETQYF.

This clonotype was recorded many times. This chain connects TRBV3-1 to TRBJ1-5, with D possibly being TRBD1 (5 bases). The CDR3 spans 15 residues. The germline gives CDR1 LGHDT, CDR2 YNNKEL (reference sequence). Trimming stripped 3 bases from V and 3 bases from J, with 12 bases between. The CDR3 spells CASSQDGASNQPQHF. The CDR3 nucleotides are TGTGCCAGCAGCCAGGACGGGGCTTCCAATCAGCCCCAGCATTTT.

At least ten counts were recorded for this clonotype. CDR3 sequence (DNA): TGTGCCAGCAGTCCCGGGGGGGGCAATCAGCCCCAGCATTTT. It translates to CASSPGGGNQPQHF. The chain joins TRBV27 to TRBJ1-5; a weak D match, TRBD1 (5 bases). Looked up from germline, CDR1 is MNHEY and CDR2 is SMNVEV (reference sequence). Trimming removed 5 bases from V and 2 bases from J, with 10 bases in between. The CDR3 is made up of 14 amino acids.

About this clonotype: A single base separates this from a much larger clone, so it may be a read error. The genes are TRBV18 and TRBJ2-5; 9 bases are shared with TRBD1. Germline values: CDR1 KGHSH, CDR2 LQKENI. The V segment lost 2 bases and the J segment 3 bases; nucleotides outside the gene matches: 4. This CDR3 contains 15 residues. In DNA form, the CDR3 reads TGTGCCAGCTCACCAACCCGGACAGGGGAAGAGACCCAGTACTTC. Residues: CASSPTRTGEETQYF.

The rearrangement joins TRBV28 to TRBJ2-5; D assignment may be TRBD1 or TRBD2 (6 bases each). Germline V gene sequence: CDR1 MDHEN, CDR2 SYDVKM. The CDR3 is made up of 14 amino acids. V dropped 5 bases and J dropped 5 bases, with 15 bases sitting between them. CDR3 nucleotides: TGTGCCAGCAGTCGCGTCGGGGGCTATGAGACCCAGTACTTC. Its translation is CASSRVGGYETQYF.

This clonotype was seen at least ten times. The CDR3 reads CASSLGHTSSYEQYF. The CDR3 DNA reads as TGTGCCAGCAGTTTGGGACACACGAGCTCCTACGAGCAGTACTTC. The J gene is TRBJ2-7, the V gene TRBV28, with D possibly TRBD1 on 6 matching bases. This CDR3 has 15 residues. V lost 3 bases to trimming and J lost 0 bases, with 12 bases between them. The germline V gene has CDR1 MDHEN and CDR2 SYDVKM.

The sample holds many counts of this clonotype. With a much larger clone just one base away, this may be a read error. The chain employs TRBV5-5 and TRBJ2-7; D unclear. V lost 4 bases, J lost 3 bases, and 5 bases lay in between. CDR1 and CDR2 (germline): SGHKS, YYEKEE (reference sequence). This CDR3 spans 11 amino acids. The CDR3 DNA is TGTGCCAGCAGCCCCGACTACGAGCAGTACTTC. Its protein is CASSPDYEQYF.

There are many counts of this clonotype. V and J are TRBV27 and TRBJ2-6; perhaps TRBD2 as D (6 bases). With 5 bases removed from V and 0 bases from J, the gap between germline ends came to 20 bases. The germline CDR1 and CDR2 sequences are MNHEY and SMNVEV (reference sequence). The CDR3 has 19 residues. The CDR3 is CASSPRGLGVGSGANVLTF. In DNA, the CDR3 is TGTGCCAGCAGTCCCCGGGGGTTGGGGGTAGGCTCTGGGGCCAACGTCCTGACTTTC.

The table lists this clonotype with many counts. The rearrangement joins TRBV20-1 to TRBJ2-7; D call uncertain. The CDR3 has 11 residues. V gave up 6 bases and J gave up 6 bases, with 12 bases separating them. Germline lookup yields CDR1 DFQATT and CDR2 SNEGSKA (reference sequence). CDR3 residues: CSAFSDPEQYF. CDR3 sequence (DNA): TGCAGTGCCTTCAGCGACCCCGAGCAGTACTTC.

There are many counts of this clonotype. The chain has TRBV20-1 and TRBJ1-1, with a possible D match to TRBD1 (5 bases). There are 15 residues in the CDR3. CDR1 is DFQATT, CDR2 SNEGSKA, per germline (reference sequence). Trimming pared 2 bases from V and 2 bases from J, leaving 15 bases between. CDR3 bases: TGCAGTGCTAGACCCTCGGGACGGAAAAACACTGAAGCTTTCTTT. As protein: CSARPSGRKNTEAFF.

There are many counts of this clonotype. The chain carries TRBV9 and TRBJ2-1; 10 positions agree with TRBD2. Germline CDR1 and CDR2: SGDLS and YYNGEE. The J segment lost 7 bases and the V segment lost 1 base, leaving 8 bases of the junction unmatched. This CDR3 contains 16 residues. CDR3 nucleotide sequence: TGTGCCAGCAGCGTAACCCCTAGCGGGAGTGGGAATGAGCAGTTCTTC. This sequence encodes CASSVTPSGSGNEQFF.

This clonotype was seen a few times. The V gene is TRBV7-3, the J gene TRBJ1-1; D not certain. The V gene lost 1 base and the J gene lost 4 bases, with 7 bases spanning the gap. The CDR3 consists of 13 residues. Germline CDR1 and CDR2: SGHTA and FQGTGA. The CDR3 protein is CASSLNVGTEAFF. The CDR3, as DNA: TGTGCCAGCAGCTTAAATGTGGGCACTGAAGCTTTCTTT.

This clonotype has just a few counts. V and J are TRBV5-4 and TRBJ2-3, with 13 nucleotides matching TRBD2. After removal of 0 bases from V and 9 bases from J, the junction contained 7 bases not matched to a gene. Germline V CDR1 and CDR2: SGHNT, YYREEE (reference sequence). The CDR3 spans 16 residues. The CDR3 region is CASSLGLAGGQATQYF. CDR3 DNA sequence: TGTGCCAGCAGCTTGGGACTAGCGGGAGGTCAGGCGACGCAGTATTTT.

There are many counts of this clonotype. The chain links TRBV18 to TRBJ1-2, with D perhaps matching TRBD1 (6 bases). CDR1 KGHSH and CDR2 LQKENI come from the germline V gene. The CDR3 is 14 amino acids. V lost 3 bases and J 2 bases, leaving 10 bases between the germline ends. This CDR3 reads CASSPTTGNYGYTF. CDR3 nucleotide sequence: TGTGCCAGCTCACCGACTACAGGGAACTATGGCTACACCTTC. Full variable domain (outside the CDR3, taken from reference TRBV18 and TRBJ1-2): NAGVMQNPRHLVRRRGQEARLRCSPMKGHSHVYWYRQLPEEGLKFMVYLQKENIIDESGMPKERFSAEFPKEGPSILRIQQVVRGDSAAYFCASSPTTGNYGYTFGSGTRLTVV.

This rearrangement joins TRBV7-2 to TRBJ2-2, with 11 positions matching TRBD2. CDR1 SGHTA and CDR2 FQGNSA come from the germline V gene. The J segment lost 6 bases and the V segment lost 8 bases, leaving 8 bases of the junction unmatched. CDR3 length: 15 amino acids. The DNA of the CDR3 is TGTGCCAGCCTCCTAGCGGGAGGCCTCCCCGGGGAGCTGTTTTTT. Encoded protein: CASLLAGGLPGELFF.

This clonotype was counted between two and nine times. J is TRBJ2-7 and V is TRBV6-6; either TRBD1 or TRBD2 may supply D (5 bases each). This CDR3 region has 14 residues. Looked up from germline, CDR1 is MNHNY and CDR2 is SVGAGI (reference sequence). V was shortened by 2 bases and J by 7 bases, with 15 bases between the two germline ends. The CDR3 DNA reads TGTGCCAGCAGTTACAGACTACACCCAGGGGAGCAGTACTTC. Its protein is CASSYRLHPGEQYF.

This clonotype was seen repeatedly, ten times or more. The chain links TRBV28 to TRBJ2-5; 12 bases fit TRBD2. There are 16 residues in the CDR3. Germline CDR1 reads MDHEN; CDR2 reads SYDVKM. Trimming cost V 3 bases and J 2 bases; bases outside gene matches: 4. CDR3 DNA: TGTGCCAGCAGTTTGGGTCTAGCGGGAGGGCAAGAGACCCAGTACTTC. This sequence encodes CASSLGLAGGQETQYF.

This clonotype occurred once. The genes are TRBV12-3 or TRBV12-4 and TRBJ1-3; D gene ambiguous. Trimming removed 5 bases from V and 5 bases from J, with 13 bases in between. The CDR3 extends over 14 amino acids. In DNA form, the CDR3 reads TGTGCCAGCAGTACCCCTGGTATAAGAAACACCATATATTTT. This codes for CASSTPGIRNTIYF.

The rearrangement joins TRBV20-1 to TRBJ1-1; D is perhaps TRBD1 (5 bases). The germline V gene has CDR1 DFQATT and CDR2 SNEGSKA (reference sequence). The germline V and J ends were trimmed by 3 bases and 11 bases, with 16 bases remaining between them. The CDR3 spans 12 residues. CDR3 nucleotides: TGCAGTGCTAGTCTCGGCGGTACAGGCGCTTTCTTT. As protein: CSASLGGTGAFF.

In its sample, this clonotype was seen many times. The chain has TRBV18 and TRBJ1-1; 8 bases fit TRBD1. Germline lookup yields CDR1 KGHSH and CDR2 LQKENI. With V trimmed by 6 bases and J by 5 bases, 8 bases remained unmatched. The CDR3 is made up of 14 amino acids. CDR3 region: CASSTSGGRTEAFF. Here the CDR3 DNA reads TGTGCCAGCTCGACGTCAGGGGGCCGAACTGAAGCTTTCTTT.

This clonotype was observed a few times. The J gene is TRBJ1-5, the V gene TRBV29-1, with 9 bases lining up with TRBD1. The J segment lost 9 bases and the V segment lost 5 bases, leaving 5 bases of the junction unmatched. The CDR3 extends over 12 amino acids. The germline CDR1 and CDR2 sequences are SQVTM and ANQGSEA. The CDR3 nucleotides are TGCAGCGTTCGACAGGGGGATGCGCCCCAGCATTTT. Protein: CSVRQGDAPQHF.

In this sample, this clonotype turned up many times. V is TRBV2 and J is TRBJ2-7; 7 bases line up with TRBD1. This CDR3 region has 14 residues. Germline V gives CDR1 SNHLY, CDR2 FYNNEI. J gave up 4 bases and V 5 bases, and 8 bases lay outside the gene matches. The CDR3 coding sequence is TGTGCCAGCAGTCCTCAGGGGGTTGGATACGAGCAGTACTTC. Residues: CASSPQGVGYEQYF.

Many counts were recorded for this clonotype. The chain links TRBV27 to TRBJ1-4, with D perhaps TRBD1 (6 bases). Germline lookup yields CDR1 MNHEY and CDR2 SMNVEV (reference sequence). CDR3 length equals 18 residues. Trimming removed 5 bases from V and 7 bases from J, with 26 bases in between. The CDR3 sequence: CASSQLRRTDSFSEKLFF. The CDR3 bases are TGTGCCAGCAGTCAACTGAGGCGAACGGACAGTTTCAGTGAAAAACTGTTTTTT.

This clonotype was found many times. V is TRBV12-3 or TRBV12-4 and J is TRBJ2-6; the D is unclear. The V end was cut by 6 bases, the J end by 0 bases, with 3 bases between. The CDR3 is made up of 13 amino acids. This chain's CDR3 is CASSASGANVLTF. The CDR3 bases are TGTGCCAGCAGCGCCTCTGGGGCCAACGTCCTGACTTTC.

Note on this clonotype: It may be a read error: a sequence one base away is much more abundant. This chain uses TRBV7-9 with TRBJ1-4; possible D gene TRBD1, 5 bases. This CDR3 is 17 amino acids long. V was clipped by 4 bases and J by 0 bases, with 15 bases between them. CDR1 and CDR2 (germline): SEHNR, FQNEAQ (reference sequence). This CDR3 reads CASSSRGASTTNEKLFF. The CDR3 DNA sequence: TGTGCCAGCAGCTCACGAGGGGCCTCCACAACTAATGAAAAACTGTTTTTT.

CDR3 loop: CSYTLNTEAFF. The DNA of the CDR3 is TGCAGCTACACTTTGAACACTGAAGCTTTCTTT. This sequence joins TRBV29-1 and TRBJ1-1; D ambiguous. The CDR3 is 11 residues long. The ends were cut back, 8 bases at V and 0 bases at J, with 7 bases in the middle. Germline V CDR1 and CDR2: SQVTM, ANQGSEA.

This clonotype was seen a handful of times. The genes are TRBV29-1 and TRBJ1-2; D is undetermined. V gave up 8 bases and J gave up 8 bases, with 15 bases separating them. Germline V gene sequence: CDR1 SQVTM, CDR2 ANQGSEA. The CDR3 is 11 residues long. CDR3: CSTKELEGYTF. The CDR3 DNA sequence: TGCAGCACGAAGGAACTAGAGGGCTACACCTTC. Drawing the rest from reference TRBV29-1 and TRBJ1-2, the complete variable domain is SAVISQKPSRDICQRGTSLTIQCQVDSQVTMMFWYRQQPGQSLTLIATANQGSEATYESGFVIDKFPISRPNLTFSTLTVSNMSPEDSSIYLCSTKELEGYTFGSGTRLTVV.